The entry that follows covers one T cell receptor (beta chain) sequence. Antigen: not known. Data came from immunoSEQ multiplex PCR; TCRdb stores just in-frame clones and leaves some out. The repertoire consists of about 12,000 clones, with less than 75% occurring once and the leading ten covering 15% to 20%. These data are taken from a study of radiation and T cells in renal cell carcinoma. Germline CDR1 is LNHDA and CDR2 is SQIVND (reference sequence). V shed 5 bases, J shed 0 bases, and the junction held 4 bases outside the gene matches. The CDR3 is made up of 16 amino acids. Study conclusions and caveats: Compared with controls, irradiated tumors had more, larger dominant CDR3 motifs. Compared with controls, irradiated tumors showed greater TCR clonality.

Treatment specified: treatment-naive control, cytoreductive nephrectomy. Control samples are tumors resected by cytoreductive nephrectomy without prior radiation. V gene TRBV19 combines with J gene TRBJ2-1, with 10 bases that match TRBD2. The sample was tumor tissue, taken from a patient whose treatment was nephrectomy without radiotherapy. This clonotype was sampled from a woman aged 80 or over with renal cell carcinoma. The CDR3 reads CASSSSGGLSYNEQFF. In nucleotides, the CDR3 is TGTGCCAGTAGTTCTAGCGGGGGCCTCTCCTACAATGAGCAGTTCTTC.